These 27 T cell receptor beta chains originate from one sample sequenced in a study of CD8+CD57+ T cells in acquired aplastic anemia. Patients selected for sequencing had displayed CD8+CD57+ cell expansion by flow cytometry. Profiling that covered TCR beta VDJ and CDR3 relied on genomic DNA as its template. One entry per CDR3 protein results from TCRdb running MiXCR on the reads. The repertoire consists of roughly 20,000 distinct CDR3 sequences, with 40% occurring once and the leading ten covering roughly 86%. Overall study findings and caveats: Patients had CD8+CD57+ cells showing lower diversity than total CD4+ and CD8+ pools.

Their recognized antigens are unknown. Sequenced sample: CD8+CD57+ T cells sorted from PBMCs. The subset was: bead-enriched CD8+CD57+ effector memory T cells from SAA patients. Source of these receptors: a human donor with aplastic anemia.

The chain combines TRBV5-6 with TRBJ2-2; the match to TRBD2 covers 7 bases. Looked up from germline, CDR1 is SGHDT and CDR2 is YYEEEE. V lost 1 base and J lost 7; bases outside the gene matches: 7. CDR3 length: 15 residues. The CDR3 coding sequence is TGTGCCAGCAGCTTGACGCGGGGGAGTGGCGGGGAGCTGTTTTTT. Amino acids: CASSLTRGSGGELFF.

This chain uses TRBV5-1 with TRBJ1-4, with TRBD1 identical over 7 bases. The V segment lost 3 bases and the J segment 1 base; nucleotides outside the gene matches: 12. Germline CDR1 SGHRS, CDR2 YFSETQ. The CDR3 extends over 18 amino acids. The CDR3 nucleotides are TGCGCCAGCAGCTACGCCTCGGGACAGACCCTAACTAATGAAAAACTGTTTTTT. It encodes CASSYASGQTLTNEKLFF.

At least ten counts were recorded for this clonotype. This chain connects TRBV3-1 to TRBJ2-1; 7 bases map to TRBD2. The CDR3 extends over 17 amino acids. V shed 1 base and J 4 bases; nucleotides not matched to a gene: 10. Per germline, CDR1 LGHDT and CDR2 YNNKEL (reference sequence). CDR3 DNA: TGTGCCAGCAGCCAAGTGGGTCTAGCGGAACAATACAATGAGCAGTTCTTC. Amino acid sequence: CASSQVGLAEQYNEQFF.

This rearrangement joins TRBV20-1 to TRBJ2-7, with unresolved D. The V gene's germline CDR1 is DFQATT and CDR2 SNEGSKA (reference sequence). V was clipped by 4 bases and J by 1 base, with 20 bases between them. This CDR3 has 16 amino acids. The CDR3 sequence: CSANNAVPWGSYEQYF. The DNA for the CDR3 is TGCAGTGCTAACAACGCCGTCCCTTGGGGTTCCTACGAGCAGTACTTC.

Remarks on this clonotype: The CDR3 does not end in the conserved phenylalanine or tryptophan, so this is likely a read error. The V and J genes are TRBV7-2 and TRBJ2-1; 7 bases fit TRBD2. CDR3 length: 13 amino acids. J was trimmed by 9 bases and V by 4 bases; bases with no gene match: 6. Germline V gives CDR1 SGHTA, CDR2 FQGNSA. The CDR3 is CASSSRGGTEQFL. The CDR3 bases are TGTGCCAGCAGCTCACGCGGGGGTACTGAGCAGTTCCTC.

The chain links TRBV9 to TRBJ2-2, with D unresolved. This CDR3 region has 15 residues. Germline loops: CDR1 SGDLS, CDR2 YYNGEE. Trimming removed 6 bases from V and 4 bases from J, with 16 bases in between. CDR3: CASTPGLGRTGELFF. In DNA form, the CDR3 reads TGTGCCAGCACCCCGGGTCTAGGGCGCACCGGGGAGCTGTTTTTT.

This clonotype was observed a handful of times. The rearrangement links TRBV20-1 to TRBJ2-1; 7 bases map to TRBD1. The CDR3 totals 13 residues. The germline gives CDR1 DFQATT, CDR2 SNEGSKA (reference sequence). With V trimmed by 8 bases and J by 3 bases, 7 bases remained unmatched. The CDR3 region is CSPAGQDYNEQFF. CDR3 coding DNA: TGCAGTCCGGCTGGACAGGACTACAATGAGCAGTTCTTC.

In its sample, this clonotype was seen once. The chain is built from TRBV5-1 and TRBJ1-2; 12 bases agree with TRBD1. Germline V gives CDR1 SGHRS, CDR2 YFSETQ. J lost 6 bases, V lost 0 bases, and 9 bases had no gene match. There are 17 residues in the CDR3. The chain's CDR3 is CASSLEGQGARGHGYTF. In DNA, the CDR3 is TGCGCCAGCAGCTTGGAGGGACAGGGGGCGCGAGGCCATGGCTACACCTTC.

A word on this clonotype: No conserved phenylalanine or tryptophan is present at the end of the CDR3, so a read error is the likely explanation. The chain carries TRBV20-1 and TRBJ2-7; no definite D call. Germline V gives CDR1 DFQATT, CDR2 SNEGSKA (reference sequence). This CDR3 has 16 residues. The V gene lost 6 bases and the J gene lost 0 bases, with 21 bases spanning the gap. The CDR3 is CSAVRGETTSSYEQYT. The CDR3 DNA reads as TGCAGTGCCGTACGAGGCGAAACTACGAGCTCCTACGAGCAGTACACA.

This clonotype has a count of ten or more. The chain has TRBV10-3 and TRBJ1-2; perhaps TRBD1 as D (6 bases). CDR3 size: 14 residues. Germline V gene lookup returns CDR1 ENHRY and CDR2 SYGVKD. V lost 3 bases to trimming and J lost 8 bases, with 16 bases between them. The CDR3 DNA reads TGTGCCATCAGTGAAGGGCCGGGGGCCCCAGGCTACACCTTC. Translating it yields CAISEGPGAPGYTF.

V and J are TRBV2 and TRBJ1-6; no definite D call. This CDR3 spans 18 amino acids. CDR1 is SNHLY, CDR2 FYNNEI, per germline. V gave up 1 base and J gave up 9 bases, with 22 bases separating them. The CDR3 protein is CASSEEHLARAWGSPLHF. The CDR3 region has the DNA TGTGCCAGCAGTGAAGAGCATCTGGCGCGGGCGTGGGGTTCACCCCTCCACTTT.

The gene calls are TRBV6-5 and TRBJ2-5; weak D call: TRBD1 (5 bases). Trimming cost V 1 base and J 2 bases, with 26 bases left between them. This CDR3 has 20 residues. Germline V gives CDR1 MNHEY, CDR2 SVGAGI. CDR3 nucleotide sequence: TGTGCCAGCAGTTACTTGGATGGGAATTCTGGGGCCATTCTTCAAGAGACCCAGTACTTC. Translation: CASSYLDGNSGAILQETQYF.

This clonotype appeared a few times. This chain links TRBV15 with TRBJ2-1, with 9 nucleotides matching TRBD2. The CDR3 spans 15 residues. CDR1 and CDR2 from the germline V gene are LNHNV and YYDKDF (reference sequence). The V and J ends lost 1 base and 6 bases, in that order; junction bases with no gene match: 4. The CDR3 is CATSRAGGRVNEQFF. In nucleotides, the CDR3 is TGTGCCACCAGCAGAGCCGGCGGGAGGGTCAATGAGCAGTTCTTC.

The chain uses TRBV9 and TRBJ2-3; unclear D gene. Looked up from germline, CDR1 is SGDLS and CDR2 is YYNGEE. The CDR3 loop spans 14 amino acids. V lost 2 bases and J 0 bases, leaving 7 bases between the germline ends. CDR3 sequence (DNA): TGTGCCAGCAGCGTCAGAGCCAGCACAGATACGCAGTATTTT. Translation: CASSVRASTDTQYF. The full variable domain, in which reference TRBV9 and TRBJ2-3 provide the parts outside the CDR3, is DSGVTQTPKHLITATGQRVTLRCSPRSGDLSVYWYQQSLDQGLQFLIQYYNGEERAKGNILERFSAQQFPDLHSELNLSSLELGDSALYFCASSVRASTDTQYFGPGTRLTVL.

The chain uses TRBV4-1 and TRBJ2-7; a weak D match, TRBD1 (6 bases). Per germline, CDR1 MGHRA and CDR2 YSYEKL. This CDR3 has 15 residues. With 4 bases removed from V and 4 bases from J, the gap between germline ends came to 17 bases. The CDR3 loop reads CASSPRTVNLYEQYF. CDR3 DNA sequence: TGCGCCAGCAGCCCCCGGACAGTTAATTTGTACGAGCAGTACTTC.

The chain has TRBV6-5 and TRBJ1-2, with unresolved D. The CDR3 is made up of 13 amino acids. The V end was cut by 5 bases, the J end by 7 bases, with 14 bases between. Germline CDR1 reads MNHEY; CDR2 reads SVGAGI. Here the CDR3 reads CASSRTRSGGYTF. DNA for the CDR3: TGTGCCAGCAGTAGGACGCGTTCGGGTGGCTACACCTTC.

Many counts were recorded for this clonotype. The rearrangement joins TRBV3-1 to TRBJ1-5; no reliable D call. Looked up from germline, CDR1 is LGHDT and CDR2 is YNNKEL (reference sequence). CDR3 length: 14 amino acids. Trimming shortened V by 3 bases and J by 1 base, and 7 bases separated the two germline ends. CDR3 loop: CASSHFESNQPQHF. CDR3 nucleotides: TGTGCCAGCAGCCATTTCGAGAGCAATCAGCCCCAGCATTTT.

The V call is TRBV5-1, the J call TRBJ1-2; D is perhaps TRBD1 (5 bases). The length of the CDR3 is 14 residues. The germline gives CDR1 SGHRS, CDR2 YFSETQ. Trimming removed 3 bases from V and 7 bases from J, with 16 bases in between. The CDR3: CASSSIGAEGGYTF. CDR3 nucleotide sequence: TGCGCCAGCAGCTCCATAGGGGCGGAAGGTGGCTACACCTTC. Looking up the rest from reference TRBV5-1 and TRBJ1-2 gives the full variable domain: KAGVTQTPRYLIKTRGQQVTLSCSPISGHRSVSWYQQTPGQGLQFLFEYFSETQRNKGNFPGRFSGRQFSNSRSEMNVSTLELGDSALYLCASSSIGAEGGYTFGSGTRLTVV.

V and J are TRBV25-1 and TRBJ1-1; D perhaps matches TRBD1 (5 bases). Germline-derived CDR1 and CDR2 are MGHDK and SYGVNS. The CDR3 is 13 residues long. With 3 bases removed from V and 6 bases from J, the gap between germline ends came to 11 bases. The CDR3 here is CASSDPWGAEAFF. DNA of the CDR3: TGTGCCAGCAGTGACCCCTGGGGGGCTGAAGCTTTCTTT.

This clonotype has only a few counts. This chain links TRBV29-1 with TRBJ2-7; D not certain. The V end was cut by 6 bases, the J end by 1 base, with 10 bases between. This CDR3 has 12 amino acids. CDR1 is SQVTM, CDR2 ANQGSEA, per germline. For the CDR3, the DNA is TGCAGCGTAAGAGACGAATCCTACGAGCAGTACTTC. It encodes CSVRDESYEQYF.

The DNA of the CDR3 is TGTGCCAGCAGCTTAGGAGTGGCTAGCACAGATACGCAGTATTTT. Translating it yields CASSLGVASTDTQYF. J is TRBJ2-3 and V is TRBV7-3; the D is unclear. Germline CDR1 SGHTA, CDR2 FQGTGA. CDR3 length: 15 amino acids. Trimming removed 2 bases from V and 0 bases from J, with 9 bases in between. The full variable domain, its missing parts supplied by reference TRBV7-3 and TRBJ2-3, is GAGVSQTPSNKVTEKGKYVELRCDPISGHTALYWYRQSLGQGPEFLIYFQGTGAADDSGLPNDRFFAVRPEGSVSTLKIQRTERGDSAVYLCASSLGVASTDTQYFGPGTRLTVL.

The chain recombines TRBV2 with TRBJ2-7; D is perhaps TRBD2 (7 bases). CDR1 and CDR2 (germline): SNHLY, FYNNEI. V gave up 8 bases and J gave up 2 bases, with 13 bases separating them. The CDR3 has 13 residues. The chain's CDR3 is CASVDGGPYEQYF. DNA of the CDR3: TGTGCCAGCGTCGACGGGGGGCCCTACGAGCAGTACTTC. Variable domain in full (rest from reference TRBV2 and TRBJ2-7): EPEVTQTPSHQVTQMGQEVILRCVPISNHLYFYWYRQILGQKVEFLVSFYNNEISEKSEIFDDQFSVERPDGSNFTLKIRSTKLEDSAMYFCASVDGGPYEQYFGPGTRLTVT.

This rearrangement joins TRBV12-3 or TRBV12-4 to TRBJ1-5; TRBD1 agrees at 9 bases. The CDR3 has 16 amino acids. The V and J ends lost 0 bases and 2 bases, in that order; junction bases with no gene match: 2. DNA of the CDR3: TGTGCCAGCAGTTTAGCGGACAGGGGAGGCAATCAGCCCCAGCATTTT. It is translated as CASSLADRGGNQPQHF.

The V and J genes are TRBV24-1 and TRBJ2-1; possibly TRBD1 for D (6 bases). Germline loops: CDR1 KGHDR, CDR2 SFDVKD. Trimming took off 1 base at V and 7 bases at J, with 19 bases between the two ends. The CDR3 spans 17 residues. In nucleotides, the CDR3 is TGTGCCACCAGTGATTTTAGGCAGGGACATCAGGAGAATGAGCAGTTCTTC. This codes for CATSDFRQGHQENEQFF.

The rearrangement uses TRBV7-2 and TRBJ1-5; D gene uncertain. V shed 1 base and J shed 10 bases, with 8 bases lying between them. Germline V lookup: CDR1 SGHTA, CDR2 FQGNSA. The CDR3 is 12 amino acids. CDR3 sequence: CASSLDAHPQHF. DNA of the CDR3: TGTGCCAGCAGCTTAGATGCACACCCCCAGCATTTT.

CDR3 amino acids: CASSDSKDTGELFF. CDR3 DNA: TGTGCCAGCAGTGACTCGAAGGACACCGGGGAGCTGTTTTTT. The chain joins TRBV6-4 to TRBJ2-2, with D unresolved. Trimming left V 0 bases short and J 3 bases short, with 5 bases between. CDR3 size: 14 residues. Germline CDR1 is MRHNA and CDR2 is SNTAGT.

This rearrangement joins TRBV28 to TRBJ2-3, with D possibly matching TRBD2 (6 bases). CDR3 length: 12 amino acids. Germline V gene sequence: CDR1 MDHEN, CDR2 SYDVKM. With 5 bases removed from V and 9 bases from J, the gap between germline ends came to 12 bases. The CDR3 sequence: CASSIQGGTQYF. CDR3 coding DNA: TGTGCCAGCAGTATTCAGGGAGGAACGCAGTATTTT.